One sample yielded the 27 T cell receptor beta chains listed below, sequenced in a study of T cell changes during pregnancy in multiple sclerosis. Assay: immunoSEQ multiplex PCR; the TCRdb copy retains only in-frame clones and omits some. The sample contains over 45,000 clones, roughly 92% of which appear only once. Specimen: CD8+ T cells from peripheral blood mononuclear cells, collected in the third trimester of pregnancy. The receptors here all came from a female donor with multiple sclerosis, enrolled in a pregnancy study.

The chain joins TRBV11-2 to TRBJ2-2; 7 bases fit TRBD1. Germline values: CDR1 SGHAT, CDR2 FQNNGV. The length of the CDR3 is 15 residues. V was pared by 6 bases and J by 6 bases, with 10 bases of the junction left unmatched. The CDR3 DNA reads TGTGCCAGCAGACACGGGACAGAATTCCCCGGGGAGCTGTTTTTT. This encodes CASRHGTEFPGELFF.

The gene calls are TRBV27 and TRBJ2-1; perhaps TRBD2 as D (5 bases). Trimming took off 6 bases at V and 9 bases at J, with 18 bases between the two ends. Germline CDR1 reads MNHEY; CDR2 reads SMNVEV (reference sequence). This CDR3 contains 14 residues. In DNA form, the CDR3 reads TGTGCCAGCAGGAAAACCGGAGCGGTAGGTGAGCAGTTCTTC. This translates into CASRKTGAVGEQFF.

The chain carries TRBV6-6 and TRBJ1-5, with 7 bases aligning to TRBD1. The CDR3 is 15 residues long. In germline, CDR1 is MNHNY, CDR2 SVGAGI (reference sequence). V lost 5 bases to trimming and J lost 0 bases; unmatched junction nucleotides: 4. CDR3 sequence: CASSDRTGSNQPQHF. CDR3 bases: TGTGCCAGCAGTGACCGGACAGGTAGCAATCAGCCCCAGCATTTT.

The CDR3 is CASSLAQRQGIYGYTF. CDR3 in DNA: TGTGCCAGCAGCTTAGCCCAAAGACAGGGGATCTATGGCTACACCTTC. This chain uses TRBV7-9 with TRBJ1-2; TRBD1 matches at 8 bases. CDR1 SEHNR and CDR2 FQNEAQ come from the germline V gene (reference sequence). The CDR3 is 16 residues long. Trimming at V came to 0 bases and at J to 4 bases, leaving 7 bases not matched to a gene.

The rearrangement joins TRBV28 to TRBJ1-1; 8 bases map to TRBD1. Germline assignment: CDR1 MDHEN and CDR2 SYDVKM. V lost 2 bases, J lost 5 bases, and 10 bases stayed unmatched. CDR3 length equals 16 residues. CDR3 residues: CASSLPGQGYGTEAFF. Here the CDR3 DNA reads TGTGCCAGCAGTTTACCCGGACAGGGTTATGGAACTGAAGCTTTCTTT.

V is TRBV5-4 and J is TRBJ1-6; D possibly corresponds to TRBD1 (5 bases). This CDR3 is built from 16 residues. The V gene's germline CDR1 is SGHNT and CDR2 YYREEE (reference sequence). The V end lost 4 bases, the J end lost 14 bases, and 25 bases lay between the germline ends. CDR3 sequence (DNA): TGTGCCAGCAGCCCCAATCGCAACCCCGCCCCGGGGGCCCTCCACTTT. Translated: CASSPNRNPAPGALHF.

The chain combines TRBV2 with TRBJ2-5; 11 bases are a match to TRBD2. Germline CDR1 is SNHLY and CDR2 is FYNNEI. The CDR3 consists of 15 residues. J lost 5 bases, V lost 5 bases, and 7 bases had no gene match. CDR3 sequence (DNA): TGTGCCAGCAGTTCCGGGACTAGCGGCACGGAGACCCAGTACTTC. It is translated as CASSSGTSGTETQYF.

The chain uses TRBV5-1 and TRBJ2-2; 11 positions match TRBD2. Germline loops: CDR1 SGHRS, CDR2 YFSETQ. This CDR3 spans 18 amino acids. Trimming cost V 7 bases and J 5 bases; bases outside gene matches: 16. CDR3 sequence: CASPKRPSTSGETGELFF. For the CDR3, the DNA is TGCGCCAGCCCAAAAAGACCCTCGACTAGCGGGGAAACCGGGGAGCTGTTTTTT. Together with reference TRBV5-1 and TRBJ2-2, the CDR3 gives the full variable domain: KAGVTQTPRYLIKTRGQQVTLSCSPISGHRSVSWYQQTPGQGLQFLFEYFSETQRNKGNFPGRFSGRQFSNSRSEMNVSTLELGDSALYLCASPKRPSTSGETGELFFGEGSRLTVL.

The chain has TRBV5-4 and TRBJ1-2; D call uncertain. This CDR3 has 16 residues. From germline, CDR1 is SGHNT and CDR2 YYREEE (reference sequence). V gave up 6 bases and J gave up 4 bases, with 22 bases separating them. This chain's CDR3 is CASTRLLPDRPYGYTF. The CDR3 DNA sequence: TGTGCCAGCACCCGACTTCTCCCAGACCGCCCCTATGGCTACACCTTC.

The J gene is TRBJ1-5, the V gene TRBV6-5; TRBD1 agrees at 8 bases. This CDR3 spans 15 amino acids. The J segment lost 5 bases and the V segment lost 4 bases, leaving 7 bases of the junction unmatched. Germline values: CDR1 MNHEY, CDR2 SVGAGI. CDR3 DNA sequence: TGTGCCAGCAGTTCGTCCGGGACAGGTTATCAGCCCCAGCATTTT. Translating it yields CASSSSGTGYQPQHF.

The rearrangement uses TRBV7-9 and TRBJ2-7; 7 bases map to TRBD2. The germline gives CDR1 SEHNR, CDR2 FQNEAQ (reference sequence). V gave up 5 bases and J gave up 0 bases; unmatched junction bases: 7. This CDR3 spans 15 amino acids. The CDR3: CASSPAGASSYEQYF. DNA for the CDR3: TGTGCCAGCAGCCCTGCGGGAGCCTCCTCCTACGAGCAGTACTTC.

The genes are TRBV9 and TRBJ2-2; TRBD2 is a possible D gene (7 bases). The V and J ends lost 4 bases and 5 bases respectively, with 15 bases between them. The germline V gene encodes CDR1 SGDLS and CDR2 YYNGEE. The CDR3 sequence is 15 residues long. CDR3 amino acids: CASSTEAGQTGELFF. DNA of the CDR3: TGTGCCAGCAGCACGGAAGCGGGACAAACCGGGGAGCTGTTTTTT.

V gene TRBV7-6 combines with J gene TRBJ2-1; 8 bases align to TRBD1. Germline CDR1 SGHVS, CDR2 FNYEAQ. Losses at the gene ends were 2 bases for V and 6 bases for J; bases not matched to a gene: 6. The CDR3 totals 15 residues. The CDR3 DNA sequence: TGTGCCAGCAGCTTATCCGGGACAGGACTCAATGAGCAGTTCTTC. Translation gives CASSLSGTGLNEQFF.

Only one count was recorded for this clone. This chain uses TRBV7-9 with TRBJ1-2, with D maybe TRBD1 (5 bases). CDR1 and CDR2 from the germline V gene are SEHNR and FQNEAQ (reference sequence). The CDR3 length is 15 residues. The V end was cut by 2 bases, the J end by 6 bases, with 16 bases between. Written as DNA, the CDR3 is TGTGCCAGCAGCTTATCGGGGGTATATGGAGATGGCTACACCTTC. It yields the protein CASSLSGVYGDGYTF.

This chain uses TRBV19 with TRBJ1-5; D is perhaps TRBD1 (5 bases). In germline, CDR1 is LNHDA, CDR2 SQIVND (reference sequence). Trimming left V 5 bases short and J 5 bases short, with 16 bases between. This CDR3 has 15 residues. CDR3 coding DNA: TGTGCCAGTAGTGCCGAATGGACACCCCATCAGCCCCAGCATTTT. Protein product: CASSAEWTPHQPQHF.

The gene calls are TRBV6-4 and TRBJ2-1; perhaps TRBD2 as D (6 bases). Trimming pared 2 bases from V and 1 base from J, leaving 6 bases between. This CDR3 has 14 amino acids. The V gene's germline CDR1 is MRHNA and CDR2 SNTAGT. Written as DNA, the CDR3 is TGTGCCAGCAGTGACGGGGGGTCCTACAATGAGCAGTTCTTC. This encodes CASSDGGSYNEQFF.

There are a few counts of this clone. The V and J genes are TRBV10-2 and TRBJ1-5; TRBD1 agrees at 7 bases. The germline V gene encodes CDR1 WSHSY and CDR2 SAAADI. The CDR3 is 13 residues long. Trimming took 6 bases from V and 4 from J; bases not matched to a gene: 3. CDR3 sequence (DNA): TGCGCCAGCAGCGGGACAGAGAATCAGCCCCAGCATTTT. Protein product: CASSGTENQPQHF.

This clone was seen just once. This chain uses TRBV12-5 with TRBJ2-3, with 7 bases matching TRBD1. The length of the CDR3 is 16 residues. Germline CDR1 and CDR2: LGHNT and FRNRAP. The ends lost 2 bases at V and 0 bases at J; junction bases unmatched: 5. The CDR3 DNA sequence: TGTGCTAGTGGTTTGCCTGGACAGGTGAGCACAGATACGCAGTATTTT. Amino acid sequence: CASGLPGQVSTDTQYF.

The V call is TRBV28, the J call TRBJ1-1, with D maybe TRBD1 (5 bases). CDR1 is MDHEN and CDR2 is SYDVKM in the germline V gene. The CDR3 has 12 amino acids. V was trimmed by 4 bases and J by 5 bases, leaving 8 bases between them. CDR3 sequence (DNA): TGTGCCAGCAGTTCAGGACATACTGAAGCTTTCTTT. Its protein product is CASSSGHTEAFF.

The CDR3 loop reads CASSLAGGPLTEQYF. CDR3 sequence (DNA): TGTGCCAGCAGTCTAGCGGGAGGGCCTCTCACCGAGCAGTACTTC. The chain is built from TRBV27 and TRBJ2-7; 12 positions agree with TRBD2. Looked up from germline, CDR1 is MNHEY and CDR2 is SMNVEV (reference sequence). This CDR3 has 15 amino acids. V lost 5 bases and J lost 6; bases outside the gene matches: 8.

Written as DNA, the CDR3 is TGTGCCTGGGGGGGGGCTAACTATGGCTACACCTTC. This translates into CAWGGANYGYTF. V and J are TRBV30 and TRBJ1-2, with D possibly matching TRBD1 (5 bases). CDR1 and CDR2 from the germline V gene are GTSNPN and SVGIG (reference sequence). The CDR3 totals 12 residues. The V and J ends lost 5 bases and 0 bases respectively, with 7 bases between them. The full variable domain, rest sourced from reference TRBV30 and TRBJ1-2, is SQTIHQWPATLVQPVGSPLSLECTVEGTSNPNLYWYRQAAGRGLQLLFYSVGIGQISSEVPQNLSASRPQDRQFILSSKKLLLSDSGFYLCAWGGANYGYTFGSGTRLTVV.

The J gene is TRBJ2-7, the V gene TRBV19; D may be TRBD2 (5 bases). The CDR3 runs to 15 residues. Trimming cost V 5 bases and J 2 bases, with 16 bases left between them. From germline, CDR1 is LNHDA and CDR2 SQIVND (reference sequence). CDR3 sequence reads: CASSPGISNPYEQYF. The CDR3 nucleotides are TGTGCCAGTAGTCCGGGGATTTCGAACCCCTACGAGCAGTACTTC.

The chain combines TRBV10-2 with TRBJ2-7; no clear D gene. V was clipped by 6 bases and J by 3 bases, with 9 bases between them. This CDR3 contains 12 residues. Germline V gene lookup returns CDR1 WSHSY and CDR2 SAAADI. The CDR3 DNA sequence: TGCGCCAGCAGCCCCCAGTACTACGAGCAGTACTTC. Encoded protein: CASSPQYYEQYF.

The chain couples TRBV15 to TRBJ1-1, with TRBD1 as a possible D gene (5 bases). V gave up 0 bases and J gave up 5 bases, with 13 bases separating them. The germline V gene encodes CDR1 LNHNV and CDR2 YYDKDF (reference sequence). The CDR3 covers 15 residues. The CDR3 bases are TGTGCCACCAGCAGAGATCGGTCGGGGGGGACTGAAGCTTTCTTT. Translated: CATSRDRSGGTEAFF.

The chain is built from TRBV4-3 and TRBJ1-4; 9 bases are shared with TRBD1. The V and J ends lost 6 bases and 7 bases, in that order; junction bases with no gene match: 9. In germline, CDR1 is LGHNA, CDR2 YSLEER. This CDR3 has 15 amino acids. CDR3 amino acids: CASSPGTGNREKLFF. DNA of the CDR3: TGCGCCAGCAGTCCCGGGACAGGGAACCGTGAAAAACTGTTTTTT.

In nucleotides, the CDR3 is TGTGCCAGTAGTTGGGACAACACAAACACTGAAGCTTTCTTT. Amino acid sequence: CASSWDNTNTEAFF. This chain joins TRBV19 and TRBJ1-1; possible D gene TRBD1, 6 bases. CDR3 length: 14 residues. Looked up from germline, CDR1 is LNHDA and CDR2 is SQIVND (reference sequence). V shed 5 bases and J shed 2 bases, with 12 bases lying between them. Full variable domain (outside the CDR3, taken from reference TRBV19 and TRBJ1-1): DGGITQSPKYLFRKEGQNVTLSCEQNLNHDAMYWYRQDPGQGLRLIYYSQIVNDFQKGDIAEGYSVSREKKESFPLTVTSAQKNPTAFYLCASSWDNTNTEAFFGQGTRLTVV.

The chain combines TRBV29-1 with TRBJ2-7; 12 positions agree with TRBD1. Germline values: CDR1 SQVTM, CDR2 ANQGSEA. This CDR3 region has 17 residues. V dropped 4 bases and J dropped 3; count of bases not matched to a gene: 13. CDR3: CSVGPLFRDRGLYEQYF. The CDR3 DNA reads TGCAGCGTTGGTCCCCTCTTCCGGGACAGGGGGCTCTACGAGCAGTACTTC.